What follows are 10 T cell receptor beta chains derived from one specimen sequenced in a study of T cell responses to AZD1222 COVID-19 vaccine. TCRdb's copy holds only in-frame clones and misses some; the assay was immunoSEQ multiplex PCR. Among around 26,000 clones listed, about 90% were seen once. The sequencing used peripheral blood, collected 28 days after the second AZD1222 dose. These receptors were collected from an adult who received the AZD1222 COVID-19 vaccine.

The chain joins TRBV6-1 to TRBJ1-1; unclear D gene. V was shortened by 2 bases and J by 1 base, with 5 bases between the two germline ends. CDR3 length: 13 residues. Per germline, CDR1 MNHNS and CDR2 SASEGT. In DNA form, the CDR3 reads TGTGCCAGCAGTGAACGGACGAACACTGAAGCTTTCTTT. It specifies CASSERTNTEAFF.

The CDR3 DNA sequence: TGTGCCAGCAGCCAAGAGGCTTCGGGTGAGCAGTTCTTC. This gives the protein CASSQEASGEQFF. The chain employs TRBV4-2 and TRBJ2-1; D is unclear. Germline V gene lookup returns CDR1 LGHNA and CDR2 YNFKEQ. CDR3 length equals 13 residues. Between the trimmed V and J ends, which lost 0 bases and 9 bases, there was a span of 9 bases.

The chain has TRBV6-5 and TRBJ1-2, with a weak D call TRBD1 (5 bases). Looked up from germline, CDR1 is MNHEY and CDR2 is SVGAGI. V gave up 0 bases and J gave up 4 bases, with 12 bases separating them. This CDR3 is built from 15 residues. In nucleotides, the CDR3 is TGTGCCAGCAGTTACTCGATATCGGGGGTCTATGGCTACACCTTC. Residues: CASSYSISGVYGYTF.

For the CDR3, the DNA is TGTGCCACGGCGGGACGGACCTCCTACAATGAGCAGTTCTTC. Its protein product is CATAGRTSYNEQFF. The gene calls are TRBV10-3 and TRBJ2-1, with D perhaps TRBD2 (6 bases). V lost 10 bases to trimming and J lost 0 bases, with 13 bases between them. This CDR3 has 14 amino acids. CDR1 and CDR2 from the germline V gene are ENHRY and SYGVKD.

This chain links TRBV10-1 with TRBJ2-1, with 7 bases identical to TRBD1. After removal of 4 bases from V and 6 bases from J, the junction contained 24 bases not matched to a gene. Germline V gene data show CDR1 as WNHNN and CDR2 as SYGVQD (reference sequence). The CDR3 spans 20 residues. The CDR3 sequence is CASSGGSGSPGGTLRNEQFF. The CDR3 nucleotides read TGCGCCAGCAGTGGAGGCTCAGGGAGTCCAGGGGGTACTCTACGCAATGAGCAGTTCTTC.

The chain employs TRBV18 and TRBJ1-1, with TRBD1 as a possible D gene (6 bases). The germline CDR1 and CDR2 sequences are KGHSH and LQKENI. CDR3 size: 16 residues. V dropped 2 bases and J dropped 4 bases, with 17 bases sitting between them. The CDR3 DNA reads as TGTGCCAGCTCACCAAATCAGGGGAGTTCTATCACTGAAGCTTTCTTT. This translates into CASSPNQGSSITEAFF.

The V gene is TRBV7-2, the J gene TRBJ1-6, with 7 bases identical to TRBD1. CDR3 length: 18 residues. Germline trimming cut 5 bases from V and 1 base from J; bases unmatched to any gene: 11. Germline assignment: CDR1 SGHTA and CDR2 FQGNSA. This CDR3 reads CASSPYHRGQSYNSPLHF. CDR3 coding DNA: TGTGCCAGCAGCCCTTACCACAGGGGACAGTCCTATAATTCACCCCTCCACTTT.

The V and J genes are TRBV7-6 and TRBJ1-6, with TRBD1 as a possible D gene (6 bases). CDR1 and CDR2 from the germline V gene are SGHVS and FNYEAQ. Trimming removed 1 base from V and 9 bases from J, with 16 bases in between. The CDR3 totals 16 residues. DNA for the CDR3: TGTGCCAGCAGCTTAGGCGGTTCAGGGGACGGTTCACCCCTCCACTTT. Amino acids: CASSLGGSGDGSPLHF. Full variable domain (outside the CDR3, taken from reference TRBV7-6 and TRBJ1-6): GAGVSQSPRYKVTKRGQDVALRCDPISGHVSLYWYRQALGQGPEFLTYFNYEAQQDKSGLPNDRFSAERPEGSISTLTIQRTEQRDSAMYRCASSLGGSGDGSPLHFGNGTRLTVT.

This clone has just one count. This chain joins TRBV19 and TRBJ1-2, with 11 bases lining up with TRBD1. CDR1 LNHDA and CDR2 SQIVND come from the germline V gene (reference sequence). The CDR3 consists of 13 residues. Trimming at V came to 7 bases and at J to 6 bases, leaving 4 bases not matched to a gene. Written as DNA, the CDR3 is TGTGCCAGTACCGGACAGGGGGCTGATGGCTACACCTTC. It encodes CASTGQGADGYTF.

The chain joins TRBV6-5 to TRBJ1-1; 11 bases agree with TRBD1. Germline V lookup: CDR1 MNHEY, CDR2 SVGAGI. This CDR3 is 14 amino acids long. J lost 4 bases, V lost 9 bases, and 7 bases had no gene match. The CDR3, as DNA: TGTGCCAGTCGGACAGGGGGCGATGCCACTGAAGCTTTCTTT. Its translation: CASRTGGDATEAFF.